A selection of T cell receptor beta chains follows, all from one sample in a study of T-cell memory formation after mild COVID-19. TCRdb re-derived calls from the 5' RACE reads in MiXCR, one entry per CDR3 protein. The data hold 45,000 to 55,000 distinct CDR3 sequences, with 9.3% observed a single time. Sample: PBMCs or a T cell subset sorted from them (not recorded which). The receptors originated from an adult woman who had mild COVID-19 (a few samples of this study predate the infection). Cell type and time point are not known. The CDR3 runs from the conserved cysteine through the conserved F or W. Each record gives: CDR3 protein, J gene, V gene.

CDR3: CASSRGLAEITDTQYF
J: TRBJ2-3
V: TRBV5-4

CDR3: CASSLPGQGGRETQYF
J: TRBJ2-5
V: TRBV5-4

CDR3: CASSRHSGNTIYF
J: TRBJ1-3
V: TRBV3-1

CDR3: CASSRSWNKDNEQFF
J: TRBJ2-1
V: TRBV6-5

CDR3: CSAKAGGTEAFF
J: TRBJ1-1
V: TRBV20-1

CDR3: CASSRTDTEAFF
J: TRBJ1-1
V: TRBV5-4

CDR3: CASSPNIGGNTGELFF
J: TRBJ2-2
V: TRBV5-1

CDR3: CASSLDAPDTQYF
J: TRBJ2-3
V: TRBV7-2

CDR3: CSAEDRDYGYTF
J: TRBJ1-2
V: TRBV29-1

CDR3: CASSQEASGANVLTF
J: TRBJ2-6
V: TRBV4-1

CDR3: CATSRDTRTGGEQYF
J: TRBJ2-7
V: TRBV15

CDR3: CASSRLVIGDNEQFF
J: TRBJ2-1
V: TRBV5-5

CDR3: CAWSWGSGSNEQYF
J: TRBJ2-7
V: TRBV30

CDR3: CASSPGTSSYNEQFF
J: TRBJ2-1
V: TRBV12-3/TRBV12-4

CDR3: CASSLGGPETQYF
J: TRBJ2-5
V: TRBV5-8

CDR3: CASSLALALNEQFF
J: TRBJ2-1
V: TRBV5-1

CDR3: CSATTGRTSTDTQYF
J: TRBJ2-3
V: TRBV20-1

CDR3: CASSLWQIENTEAYF
J: TRBJ1-1
V: TRBV5-1

CDR3: CASSEVDSGGRDTQYF
J: TRBJ2-3
V: TRBV6-1

CDR3: CASSWDSTRGRDQPQHF
J: TRBJ1-5
V: TRBV6-6

CDR3: CASSYLRGRQPQHF
J: TRBJ1-5
V: TRBV7-2

CDR3: CATSRDHSGANVLTF
J: TRBJ2-6
V: TRBV15

CDR3: CAISPLAGGQPSSEQFF
J: TRBJ2-1
V: TRBV10-3

CDR3: CASSSGTAFGDEQYF
J: TRBJ2-7
V: TRBV7-9

CDR3: CASRKALGISGSTDTQYF
J: TRBJ2-3
V: TRBV12-3/TRBV12-4

CDR3: CASSPTLGSYEQYF
J: TRBJ2-7
V: TRBV5-5

CDR3: CASSLERGVAFF
J: TRBJ1-1
V: TRBV5-1

CDR3: CASEADSNQPQHF
J: TRBJ1-5
V: TRBV28

CDR3: CASSRPDRSYGYTF
J: TRBJ1-2
V: TRBV4-3

CDR3: CASSISDSRISYEQYF
J: TRBJ2-7
V: TRBV19

CDR3: CASSYQRREGGDLCCTF
J: TRBJ1-2
V: TRBV13

CDR3: CASSFPPGGVGLGYTF
J: TRBJ1-2
V: TRBV12-3/TRBV12-4

CDR3: CASNARRRGNTEAFF
J: TRBJ1-1
V: TRBV12-3/TRBV12-4

CDR3: CASRGPYEQYF
J: TRBJ2-7
V: TRBV6-5